Following are 16 T cell receptor beta chains from one sample sequenced in a study of Graves' ophthalmopathy and Graves' hyperthyroidism. RNA transcripts provided the template for amplifying TCR beta CDR3 regions. The first round was an RT-PCR with HTBI primers, and the second round was a multiplex PCR. In TCRdb, the multiplex PCR reads were re-called with MiXCR into one record per CDR3 protein. The data contain about 740,000 distinct CDR3 sequences, 40% of them seen just once; the ten biggest clones take up about 40%. The sample consisted of peripheral blood. The source is an adult man with Graves' ophthalmopathy.

This chain connects TRBV20-1 to TRBJ1-2, with 7 bases identical to TRBD1. Unmatched junction bases numbered 1, after V lost 4 bases and J lost 2 bases. The CDR3 has 12 amino acids. Germline CDR1 DFQATT, CDR2 SNEGSKA (reference sequence). The CDR3: CSAKGQNYGYTF. The CDR3 DNA is TGCAGTGCTAAGGGACAGAACTATGGCTACACCTTC.

The genes are TRBV20-1 and TRBJ2-7, with D possibly being TRBD1 (5 bases). The CDR3 is 13 residues long. Germline V gene sequence: CDR1 DFQATT, CDR2 SNEGSKA (reference sequence). V was cut by 5 bases and J by 2 bases, with 13 bases left in between. CDR3 residues: CSAHQDTTYEQYF. As DNA, the CDR3 is TGCAGTGCTCACCAGGACACCACCTACGAGCAGTACTTC.

The chain has TRBV29-1 and TRBJ1-2; the D gene is possibly TRBD1 (5 bases). V was cut by 6 bases and J by 12 bases, with 17 bases left in between. Germline V CDR1 and CDR2: SQVTM, ANQGSEA. This CDR3 contains 11 residues. The CDR3 DNA is TGCAGCGTCCGGACTAGCGGGGCTAACACCTTC. Protein sequence: CSVRTSGANTF.

The chain links TRBV6-2 or TRBV6-3 to TRBJ2-7; perhaps TRBD2 as D (6 bases). The CDR3 runs 14 residues. Germline CDR1 MNHEY, CDR2 SVGEGT. V gave up 4 bases and J gave up 6 bases, with 16 bases separating them. In DNA form, the CDR3 reads TGTGCCAGCAGTTTCTCTCAGTGGGACTCCGAGCAGTACTTC. It specifies CASSFSQWDSEQYF.

The chain is built from TRBV12-3 or TRBV12-4 and TRBJ1-5, with D tentatively TRBD1 (5 bases). Trimming shortened V by 5 bases and J by 7 bases, and 15 bases separated the two germline ends. CDR3 size: 14 residues. CDR3 loop: CASSLWDLRQPQHF. The CDR3, as DNA: TGTGCCAGCAGTCTATGGGACCTCCGGCAGCCCCAGCATTTT.

The chain recombines TRBV19 with TRBJ1-3; a weak D match, TRBD1 (6 bases). V dropped 8 bases and J dropped 3 bases, with 14 bases sitting between them. The CDR3 has 14 residues. Germline CDR1 reads LNHDA; CDR2 reads SQIVND (reference sequence). CDR3 DNA: TGTGCCAGTTCGACAGGAAACCTTGGAAACACCATATATTTT. It specifies CASSTGNLGNTIYF.

This clonotype was seen at least ten times. CDR3 loop: CAISRARQDQETQYF. CDR3 bases: TGTGCCATCAGCCGAGCCCGACAGGACCAAGAGACCCAGTACTTC. The V and J genes are TRBV10-3 and TRBJ2-5; D is perhaps TRBD1 (6 bases). This CDR3 is built from 15 residues. Trimming removed 6 bases from V and 0 bases from J, with 14 bases in between. CDR1 is ENHRY, CDR2 SYGVKD, per germline.

This clonotype was observed at least ten times. The genes are TRBV7-8 and TRBJ2-7; possible D gene TRBD2, 6 bases. Germline CDR1 reads SGHVS; CDR2 reads FQNEAQ. Trimming took 4 bases from V and 1 from J, leaving 14 bases between them. The CDR3 is 15 amino acids. This CDR3 reads CASSSQGTASYEQYF. The CDR3 nucleotides are TGTGCCAGCAGCTCGCAAGGGACTGCATCCTACGAGCAGTACTTC.

The rearrangement links TRBV19 to TRBJ1-5, with a weak D call TRBD1 (5 bases). V lost 2 bases and J 5 bases, leaving 22 bases between the germline ends. Germline V gives CDR1 LNHDA, CDR2 SQIVND (reference sequence). This CDR3 has 18 amino acids. The CDR3 DNA is TGTGCCAGTAGTATAAATCGGCAGGGAGTACCAGGATATCAGCCCCAGCATTTT. This translates into CASSINRQGVPGYQPQHF.

With respect to this clonotype: A much larger clone differs from this one at a single base, so this may be a read error. This chain joins TRBV6-1 and TRBJ1-4; no definite D call. The V end was cut by 9 bases, the J end by 8 bases, with 10 bases between. The germline gives CDR1 MNHNS, CDR2 SASEGT. This CDR3 has 11 residues. The chain's CDR3 is CARSYSEKLFF. DNA for the CDR3: TGTGCCAGGAGTTACTCGGAAAAACTGTTTTTT.

This clonotype was found many times. The chain joins TRBV25-1 to TRBJ2-6; tentatively, D is TRBD2 (6 bases). This CDR3 is 18 amino acids long. V lost 3 bases, J lost 0 bases, and 15 bases lay in between. Germline V lookup: CDR1 MGHDK, CDR2 SYGVNS. CDR3 nucleotides: TGTGCCAGCAGTGAGTACCCCGCGGGAATCTCTGGGGCCAACGTCCTGACTTTC. The encoded protein is CASSEYPAGISGANVLTF.

This clonotype came up a few times. J is TRBJ2-3 and V is TRBV20-1; 7 positions agree with TRBD1. The V gene's germline CDR1 is DFQATT and CDR2 SNEGSKA (reference sequence). The CDR3 loop spans 13 amino acids. With V trimmed by 8 bases and J by 0 bases, 5 bases remained unmatched. CDR3 nucleotide sequence: TGCAGTACCCGGGACAGCAGCACAGATACGCAGTATTTT. This sequence encodes CSTRDSSTDTQYF.

This clonotype was found many times. The chain uses TRBV13 and TRBJ2-5; 14 positions agree with TRBD2. V gave up 5 bases and J gave up 3 bases; unmatched junction bases: 5. The germline gives CDR1 PRHDT, CDR2 FYEKMQ (reference sequence). The CDR3 length is 16 residues. The CDR3 DNA reads as TGTGCCAGCAGCGCGGCGGGACTAGCGGGAGAAGAGACCCAGTACTTC. It yields the protein CASSAAGLAGEETQYF.

V is TRBV9 and J is TRBJ1-2; D might be TRBD1 (5 bases). Trimming pared 0 bases from V and 4 bases from J, leaving 7 bases between. The CDR3 is 13 residues long. Germline CDR1 reads SGDLS; CDR2 reads YYNGEE. CDR3 in amino acids: CASSVGGSYGYTF. DNA of the CDR3: TGTGCCAGCAGCGTAGGGGGGAGCTATGGCTACACCTTC.

The sample holds a few counts of this clonotype. The CDR3 here is CSAVRTGFKGGQYF. The CDR3 nucleotides read TGCAGTGCTGTTAGGACAGGCTTCAAGGGTGGCCAGTACTTC. V gene TRBV20-1 combines with J gene TRBJ2-5; 7 bases are shared with TRBD1. Germline V gene lookup returns CDR1 DFQATT and CDR2 SNEGSKA (reference sequence). The CDR3 consists of 14 residues. V lost 5 bases to trimming and J lost 10 bases; unmatched junction nucleotides: 16.

Comment on this clonotype: At one end, the junction sequence differs from germline, possibly due to a read error. The chain joins TRBV10-2 to TRBJ1-2; 9 bases are a match to TRBD1. CDR1 and CDR2 from the germline V gene are WSHSY and SAAADI. This CDR3 has 15 residues. CDR3 nucleotide sequence: TGTGCCAGCAGCCCCCCGGGACAGGGAATCTACGGCTACACCTTC. As protein: CASSPPGQGIYGYTF.